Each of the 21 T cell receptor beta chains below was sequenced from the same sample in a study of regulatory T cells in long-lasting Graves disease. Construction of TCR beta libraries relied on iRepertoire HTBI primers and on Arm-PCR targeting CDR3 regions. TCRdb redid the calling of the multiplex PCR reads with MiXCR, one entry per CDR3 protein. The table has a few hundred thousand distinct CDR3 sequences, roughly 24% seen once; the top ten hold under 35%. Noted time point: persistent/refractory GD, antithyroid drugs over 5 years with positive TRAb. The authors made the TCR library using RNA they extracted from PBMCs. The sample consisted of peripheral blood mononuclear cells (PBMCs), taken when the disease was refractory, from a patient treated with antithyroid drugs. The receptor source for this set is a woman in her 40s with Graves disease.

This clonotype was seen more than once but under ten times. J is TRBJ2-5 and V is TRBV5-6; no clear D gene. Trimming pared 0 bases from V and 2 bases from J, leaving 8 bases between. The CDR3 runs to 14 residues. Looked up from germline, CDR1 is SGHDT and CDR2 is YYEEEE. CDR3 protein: CASSLGAQQETQYF. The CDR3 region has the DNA TGTGCCAGCAGCTTGGGGGCCCAGCAAGAGACCCAGTACTTC.

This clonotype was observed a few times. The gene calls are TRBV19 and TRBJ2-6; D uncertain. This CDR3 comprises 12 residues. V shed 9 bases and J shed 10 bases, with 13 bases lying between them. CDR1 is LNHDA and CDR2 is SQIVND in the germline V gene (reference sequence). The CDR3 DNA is TGTGCCAGCGAGGCCCCAGGTAACGTCCTGACTTTC. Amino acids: CASEAPGNVLTF.

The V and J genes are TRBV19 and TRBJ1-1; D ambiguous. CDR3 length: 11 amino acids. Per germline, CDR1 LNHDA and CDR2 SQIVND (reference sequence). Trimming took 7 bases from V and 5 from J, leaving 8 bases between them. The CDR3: CASMYGTEAFF. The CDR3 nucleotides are TGTGCCAGTATGTACGGGACTGAAGCTTTCTTT.

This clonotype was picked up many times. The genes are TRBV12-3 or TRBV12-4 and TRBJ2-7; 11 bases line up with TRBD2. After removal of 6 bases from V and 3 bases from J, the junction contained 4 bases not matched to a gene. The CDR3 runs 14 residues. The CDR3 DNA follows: TGTGCCAGCAGGCCCACTAGCGGGAGCTACGAGCAGTACTTC. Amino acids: CASRPTSGSYEQYF.

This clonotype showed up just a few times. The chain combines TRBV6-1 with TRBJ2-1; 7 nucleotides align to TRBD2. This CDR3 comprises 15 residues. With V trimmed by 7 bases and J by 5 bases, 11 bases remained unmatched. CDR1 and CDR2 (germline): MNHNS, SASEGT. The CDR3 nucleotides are TGTGCCAGCAAAGTTTTCGGGACTATCAACAATGAGCAGTTCTTC. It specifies CASKVFGTINNEQFF.

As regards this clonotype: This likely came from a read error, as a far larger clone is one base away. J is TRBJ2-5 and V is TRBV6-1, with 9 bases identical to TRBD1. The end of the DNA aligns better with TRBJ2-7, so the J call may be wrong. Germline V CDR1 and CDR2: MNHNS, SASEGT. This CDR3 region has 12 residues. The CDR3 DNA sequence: TGTACCAGCGGGGACAGGGTCGGCGAGCAGTACTTC. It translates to CTSGDRVGEQYF.

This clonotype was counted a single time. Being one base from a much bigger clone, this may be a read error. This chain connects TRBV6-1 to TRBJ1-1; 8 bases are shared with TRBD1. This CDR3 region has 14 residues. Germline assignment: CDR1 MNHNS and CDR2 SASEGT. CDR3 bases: TGTGTCAGCAGTAAAGTGACAGGGGCCACTGAAGCTTTCTTT. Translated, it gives CVSSKVTGATEAFF.

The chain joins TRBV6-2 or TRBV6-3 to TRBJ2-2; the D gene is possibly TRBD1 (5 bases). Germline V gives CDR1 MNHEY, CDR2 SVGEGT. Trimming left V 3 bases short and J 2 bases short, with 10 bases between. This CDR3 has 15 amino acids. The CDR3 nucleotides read TGTGCCAGCAGTTATAGGACATCAAACACCGGGGAGCTGTTTTTT. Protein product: CASSYRTSNTGELFF.

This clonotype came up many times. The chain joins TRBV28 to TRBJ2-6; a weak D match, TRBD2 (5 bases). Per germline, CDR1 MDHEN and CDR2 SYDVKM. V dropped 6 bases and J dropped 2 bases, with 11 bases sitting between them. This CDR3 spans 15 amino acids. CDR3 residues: CASRSGGPGANVLTF. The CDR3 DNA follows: TGTGCCAGCAGATCAGGCGGGCCTGGGGCCAACGTCCTGACTTTC.

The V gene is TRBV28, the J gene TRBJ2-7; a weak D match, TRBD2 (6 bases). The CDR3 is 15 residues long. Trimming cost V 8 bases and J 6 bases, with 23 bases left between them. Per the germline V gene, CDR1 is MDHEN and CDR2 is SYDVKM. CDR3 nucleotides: TGTGCCAGCTTGCCGGGGGATAGGGATCTGGTCGAGCAGTACTTC. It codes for CASLPGDRDLVEQYF.

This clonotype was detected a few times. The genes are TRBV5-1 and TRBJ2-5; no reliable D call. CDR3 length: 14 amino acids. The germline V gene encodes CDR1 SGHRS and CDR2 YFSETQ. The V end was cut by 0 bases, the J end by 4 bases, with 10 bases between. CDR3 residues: CASSLDSGLETQYF. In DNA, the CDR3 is TGCGCCAGCAGCTTGGACAGTGGGTTAGAGACCCAGTACTTC.

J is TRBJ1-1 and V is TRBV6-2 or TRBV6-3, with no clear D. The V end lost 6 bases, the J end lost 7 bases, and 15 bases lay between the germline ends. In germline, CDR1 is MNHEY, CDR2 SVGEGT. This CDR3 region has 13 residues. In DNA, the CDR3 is TGTGCCAGCAGGATTGAGGAGCCAGATGAAGCTTTCTTT. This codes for CASRIEEPDEAFF.

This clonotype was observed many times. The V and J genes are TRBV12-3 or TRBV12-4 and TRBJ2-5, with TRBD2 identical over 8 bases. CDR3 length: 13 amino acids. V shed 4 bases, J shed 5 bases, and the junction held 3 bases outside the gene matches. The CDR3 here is CASSSSGSETQYF. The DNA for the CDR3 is TGTGCCAGCAGTTCAAGCGGGAGTGAGACCCAGTACTTC.

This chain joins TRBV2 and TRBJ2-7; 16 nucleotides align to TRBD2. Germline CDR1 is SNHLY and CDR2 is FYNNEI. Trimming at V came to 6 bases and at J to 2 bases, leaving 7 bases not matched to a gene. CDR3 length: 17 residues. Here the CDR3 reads CASRAGTSGRATYEQYF. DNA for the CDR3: TGTGCCAGCAGAGCCGGGACTAGCGGGAGGGCCACCTACGAGCAGTACTTC. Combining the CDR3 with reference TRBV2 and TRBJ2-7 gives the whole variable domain EPEVTQTPSHQVTQMGQEVILRCVPISNHLYFYWYRQILGQKVEFLVSFYNNEISEKSEIFDDQFSVERPDGSNFTLKIRSTKLEDSAMYFCASRAGTSGRATYEQYFGPGTRLTVT.

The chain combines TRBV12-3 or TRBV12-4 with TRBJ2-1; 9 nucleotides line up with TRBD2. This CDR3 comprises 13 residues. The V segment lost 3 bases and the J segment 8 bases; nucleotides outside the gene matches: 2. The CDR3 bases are TGTGCCAGCAGTTTGCGACTAGCGGATGAGCAGTTCTTC. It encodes CASSLRLADEQFF.

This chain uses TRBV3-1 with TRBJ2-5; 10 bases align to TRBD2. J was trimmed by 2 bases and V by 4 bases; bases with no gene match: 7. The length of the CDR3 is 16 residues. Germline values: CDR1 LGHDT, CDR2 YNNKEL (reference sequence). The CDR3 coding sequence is TGTGCCAGCAGCCCCAGCCCAGCGGGAGGGCAAGAGACCCAGTACTTC. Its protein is CASSPSPAGGQETQYF.

The CDR3 loop reads CASSATGGAYEQYF. CDR3 in DNA: TGCGCCAGCAGCGCCACAGGGGGAGCCTACGAGCAGTACTTC. The V gene is TRBV5-1, the J gene TRBJ2-7; 8 nucleotides match TRBD1. The CDR3 totals 14 residues. Trimming at V came to 4 bases and at J to 2 bases, leaving 5 bases not matched to a gene. Germline V gene lookup returns CDR1 SGHRS and CDR2 YFSETQ. Full variable domain (rest looked up from reference TRBV5-1 and TRBJ2-7): KAGVTQTPRYLIKTRGQQVTLSCSPISGHRSVSWYQQTPGQGLQFLFEYFSETQRNKGNFPGRFSGRQFSNSRSEMNVSTLELGDSALYLCASSATGGAYEQYFGPGTRLTVT.

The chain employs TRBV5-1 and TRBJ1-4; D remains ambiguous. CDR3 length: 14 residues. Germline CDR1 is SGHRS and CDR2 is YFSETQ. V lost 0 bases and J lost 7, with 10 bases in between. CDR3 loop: CASSLEGIGEKLFF. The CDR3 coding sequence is TGCGCCAGCAGCTTGGAGGGAATCGGTGAAAAACTGTTTTTT.

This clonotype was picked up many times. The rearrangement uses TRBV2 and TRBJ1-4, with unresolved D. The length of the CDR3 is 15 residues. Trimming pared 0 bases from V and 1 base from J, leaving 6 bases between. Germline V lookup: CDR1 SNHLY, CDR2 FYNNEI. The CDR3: CASSEAVITNEKLFF. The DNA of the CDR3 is TGTGCCAGCAGTGAAGCAGTCATAACTAATGAAAAACTGTTTTTT.

CDR3 residues: CASSVTGDTQYF. Here the CDR3 DNA reads TGTGCCAGCAGTGTAACGGGAGATACGCAGTATTTT. The V call is TRBV2, the J call TRBJ2-3; D is unclear. Germline values: CDR1 SNHLY, CDR2 FYNNEI. Trimming left V 4 bases short and J 5 bases short, with 7 bases between. CDR3 length: 12 amino acids.

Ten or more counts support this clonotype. The DNA of the CDR3 is TGTGCCAGCAGTTGGGGGGGAAATCAGCCCCAGCATTTT. Translating gives CASSWGGNQPQHF. V is TRBV27 and J is TRBJ1-5, with D tentatively TRBD1 (5 bases). V was pared by 4 bases and J by 4 bases, with 8 bases between. This CDR3 is 13 amino acids long. In germline, CDR1 is MNHEY, CDR2 SMNVEV (reference sequence).